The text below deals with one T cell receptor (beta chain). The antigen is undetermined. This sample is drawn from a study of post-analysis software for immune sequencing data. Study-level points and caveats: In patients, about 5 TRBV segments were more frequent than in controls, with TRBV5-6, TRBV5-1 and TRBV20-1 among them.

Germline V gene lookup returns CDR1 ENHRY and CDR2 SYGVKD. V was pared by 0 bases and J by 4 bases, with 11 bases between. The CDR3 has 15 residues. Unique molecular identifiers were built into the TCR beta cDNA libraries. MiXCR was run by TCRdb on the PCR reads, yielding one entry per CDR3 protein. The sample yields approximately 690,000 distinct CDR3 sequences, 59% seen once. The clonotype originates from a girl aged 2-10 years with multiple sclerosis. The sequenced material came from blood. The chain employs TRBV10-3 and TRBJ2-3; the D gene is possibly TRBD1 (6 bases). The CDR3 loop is CAISESPRGPDTQYF. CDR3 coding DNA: TGTGCCATCAGTGAGTCCCCCAGGGGACCAGATACGCAGTATTTT.